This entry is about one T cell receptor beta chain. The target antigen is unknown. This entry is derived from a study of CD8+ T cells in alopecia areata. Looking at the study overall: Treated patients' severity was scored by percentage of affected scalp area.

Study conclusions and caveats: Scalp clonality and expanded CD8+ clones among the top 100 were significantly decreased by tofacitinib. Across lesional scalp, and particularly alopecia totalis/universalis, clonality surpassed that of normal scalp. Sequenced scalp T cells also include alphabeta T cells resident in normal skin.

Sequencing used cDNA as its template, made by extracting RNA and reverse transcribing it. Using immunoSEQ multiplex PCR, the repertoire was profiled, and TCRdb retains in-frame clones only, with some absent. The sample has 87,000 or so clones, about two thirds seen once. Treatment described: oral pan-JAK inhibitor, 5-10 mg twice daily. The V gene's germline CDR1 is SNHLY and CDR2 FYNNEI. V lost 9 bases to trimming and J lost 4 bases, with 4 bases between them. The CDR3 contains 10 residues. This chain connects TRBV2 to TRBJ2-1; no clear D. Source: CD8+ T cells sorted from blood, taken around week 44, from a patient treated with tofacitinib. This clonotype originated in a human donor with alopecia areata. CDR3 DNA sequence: TGTGCCAGTGTGTACAATGAGCAGTTCTTC. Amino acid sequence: CASVYNEQFF. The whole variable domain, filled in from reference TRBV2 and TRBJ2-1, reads EPEVTQTPSHQVTQMGQEVILRCVPISNHLYFYWYRQILGQKVEFLVSFYNNEISEKSEIFDDQFSVERPDGSNFTLKIRSTKLEDSAMYFCASVYNEQFFGPGTRLTVL.